A selection of T cell receptor beta chains follows, all from one sample in a study of CD8+ T cells in alopecia areata. Profiling relied on immunoSEQ multiplex PCR, and the TCRdb table lists in-frame clones only, not all of them. The data contain about 110,000 clones, 84% of them seen just once; the ten biggest clones take up around 25%. The material was CD8+ T cells sorted from blood, obtained at week 24, from a patient treated with tofacitinib. All receptors derive from a human donor with alopecia areata. The CDR3 runs from the conserved cysteine through the conserved F or W. A D gene is named only where the DNA matches it firmly. Not all rows give a size; the values are once, few, many and, for expanded clones, a class.

V: TRBV11-2; D: TRBD1; J: TRBJ1-2; size: once; DNA: TGTGCCAGCAGCAGGACAGGGGCCCTTTATGGCTACACCTTC; CDR3: CASSRTGALYGYTF
V: TRBV11-2; D: .; J: TRBJ2-5; size: .; DNA: TGTGCCAGCAGCGCAGAATCAACAGGGGGGGAGGAGACCCAGTACTTC; CDR3: CASSAESTGGEETQYF
V: TRBV2; D: TRBD1; J: TRBJ2-7; size: .; DNA: TGTGCCAGCAGCGCGGGACAGGGATTCGACGAGCAGTACTTC; CDR3: CASSAGQGFDEQYF
V: TRBV27; D: .; J: TRBJ1-2; size: .; DNA: TGTGCCAGCAGTCCCGGGGCCTTAACCGGCGGCTACACCTTC; CDR3: CASSPGALTGGYTF
V: TRBV4-1; D: .; J: TRBJ2-2; size: .; DNA: TGCGCCAGCAGCCAAGTGACAGCGAACACCGGGGAGCTGTTTTTT; CDR3: CASSQVTANTGELFF
V: TRBV20-1; D: .; J: TRBJ2-1; size: .; DNA: TGCAGTGCTAGACCCGATGAGCAGTTCTTC; CDR3: CSARPDEQFF
V: TRBV6-6; D: TRBD1; J: TRBJ2-7; size: .; DNA: TGTGCCAGCAGTTATGACCCTGACAGGGTGGAATACGAGCAGTACTTC; CDR3: CASSYDPDRVEYEQYF
V: TRBV7-9; D: TRBD2; J: TRBJ2-5; size: .; DNA: TGTGCCAGCAGCCGCGCTGGCAGCGGGAGCCTGTACCAAGAGACCCAGTACTTC; CDR3: CASSRAGSGSLYQETQYF
V: TRBV7-2; D: .; J: TRBJ2-2; size: .; DNA: TGTGCCAGCAGCTTAGGGGCCGTCCCGACCGTTGACACCGGGGAGCTGTTTTTT; CDR3: CASSLGAVPTVDTGELFF
V: TRBV4-1; D: TRBD1; J: TRBJ1-5; size: .; DNA: TGCGCCAGCAGCCAAGTAGCAGGGGGGCCCCAGCATTTT; CDR3: CASSQVAGGPQHF
V: TRBV27; D: .; J: TRBJ2-7; size: once; DNA: TGTGCCAGCAGTTTTGGCAGTCCCTACGAGCAGTACTTC; CDR3: CASSFGSPYEQYF
V: TRBV5-1; D: .; J: TRBJ2-7; size: .; DNA: TGCGCCAGCAGCTTGGGGGCCTCTTACGAGCAGTACTTC; CDR3: CASSLGASYEQYF
V: TRBV5-4; D: .; J: TRBJ1-1; size: .; DNA: TGTGCCAGCAGCCTTTGGGGTTCCACTGAAGCTTTCTTT; CDR3: CASSLWGSTEAFF
V: TRBV19; D: .; J: TRBJ1-1; size: .; DNA: TGTGCCAGTAGTATATACGGGGCTGAGACTGAAGCTTTCTTT; CDR3: CASSIYGAETEAFF
V: TRBV4-1; D: .; J: TRBJ1-2; size: .; DNA: TGCGCCAGCAGCCAAGTGAAGGTCCCCTATGGCTACACCTTC; CDR3: CASSQVKVPYGYTF
V: TRBV29-1; D: .; J: TRBJ1-2; size: .; DNA: TGCAGCGTTGAAGGCGACTATGGCTACACCTTC; CDR3: CSVEGDYGYTF
V: TRBV5-6; D: .; J: TRBJ2-2; size: few; DNA: TGTGCCAGCAGCTCTGCGTCAGTCGAGCTGTTTTTT; CDR3: CASSSASVELFF
V: TRBV9; D: .; J: TRBJ2-1; size: once; DNA: TGTGCCAGCAGCGTGGAGGGCTCTGTCAATCGGTATGAGCAGTTCTTC; CDR3: CASSVEGSVNRYEQFF
V: TRBV18; D: .; J: TRBJ2-2; size: once; DNA: TGTGCCAGCTCACCGGCGGATACCGGGGAGCTGTTTTTT; CDR3: CASSPADTGELFF
V: TRBV4-3; D: TRBD1; J: TRBJ2-7; size: .; DNA: TGCGCCAGCAGCCCGACAGGGGCCCGCTACGAGCAGTACTTC; CDR3: CASSPTGARYEQYF
V: TRBV18; D: TRBD2; J: TRBJ2-5; size: .; DNA: TGTGCCAGCTCACCACCGACTAGCGGGGGTCAGACCCAGTACTTC; CDR3: CASSPPTSGGQTQYF
V: TRBV27; D: TRBD2; J: TRBJ2-3; size: .; DNA: TGTGCCAGCAGTTTTCCTCCATTTAGCGGGGGGAGTGATACGCAGTATTTT; CDR3: CASSFPPFSGGSDTQYF
V: TRBV5-6; D: .; J: TRBJ1-2; size: .; DNA: TGTGCCAGCAGCCACGAAATCAGCACGCCCATCTGGGGCTACACCTTC; CDR3: CASSHEISTPIWGYTF
V: TRBV10-3; D: .; J: TRBJ1-5; size: .; DNA: TGTGCCACACAGGAGTATAGCAATCAGCCCCAGCATTTT; CDR3: CATQEYSNQPQHF
V: TRBV29-1; D: .; J: TRBJ2-7; size: few; DNA: TGCAGCGTTGTAGAGTCCTACGAGCAGTACTTC; CDR3: CSVVESYEQYF
V: TRBV27; D: TRBD2; J: TRBJ2-7; size: .; DNA: TGTGCCAGCAGTGATCTACTAGCGGGGTTTTACGAGCAGTACTTC; CDR3: CASSDLLAGFYEQYF
V: TRBV27; D: TRBD1; J: TRBJ2-7; size: few; DNA: TGTGCCAGCAGTCGCATGACAGGGTCCTACGAGCAGTACTTC; CDR3: CASSRMTGSYEQYF
V: TRBV7-9; D: .; J: TRBJ1-1; size: .; DNA: TGTGCCAGCAGCTTAGCCCCTGGAGGAGGCACTGAAGCTTTCTTT; CDR3: CASSLAPGGGTEAFF
V: TRBV27; D: .; J: TRBJ2-1; size: .; DNA: TGTGCCAGCAGCCAGGGCTCCTCCTACAATGAGCAGTTCTTC; CDR3: CASSQGSSYNEQFF
V: TRBV7-9; D: .; J: TRBJ2-1; size: .; DNA: TGTGCCAGCAGCTTTTCGGGCTTTAATGAGCAGTTCTTC; CDR3: CASSFSGFNEQFF
V: TRBV7-3; D: .; J: TRBJ2-7; size: .; DNA: TGTGCCAGCAGCCTAACCCCCCACTACGAGCAGTACTTC; CDR3: CASSLTPHYEQYF
V: TRBV6-1; D: .; J: TRBJ1-5; size: .; DNA: TGTGCCAGCAGTGCGGGGGGAGGGGGCAATCAGCCCCAGCATTTT; CDR3: CASSAGGGGNQPQHF
V: TRBV6-1; D: .; J: TRBJ2-7; size: .; DNA: TGTGCCAGCAGTGATAATCCCCTATACGAGCAGTACTTC; CDR3: CASSDNPLYEQYF
V: TRBV27; D: .; J: TRBJ2-1; size: few; DNA: TGTGCCAGCGGCCCGTCTCCCTACAATGAGCAGTTCTTC; CDR3: CASGPSPYNEQFF
V: TRBV29-1; D: .; J: TRBJ2-7; size: .; DNA: TGCAGCGTTGCGGTCCCCCAGTACGAGCAGTACTTC; CDR3: CSVAVPQYEQYF
V: TRBV5-1; D: .; J: TRBJ1-4; size: .; DNA: TGCGCCAGCAGCTTGGGGACTGATGAAAAACTGTTTTTT; CDR3: CASSLGTDEKLFF
V: TRBV29-1; D: TRBD1; J: TRBJ2-7; size: .; DNA: TGCAGCGTTGAAGGGTCAGGGGGCTTGTACGAGCAGTACTTC; CDR3: CSVEGSGGLYEQYF
V: TRBV2; D: .; J: TRBJ1-3; size: once; DNA: TGTGCCAGCAGTGACTGGCAGTCTGGAAACACCATATATTTT; CDR3: CASSDWQSGNTIYF
V: TRBV5-1; D: .; J: TRBJ1-1; size: .; DNA: TGCGCCAGCAGGAGACAGAACACTGAAGCTTTCTTT; CDR3: CASRRQNTEAFF
V: TRBV4-1; D: .; J: TRBJ2-4; size: .; DNA: TGCGCCAGCAGCCGCTCCGGTAACATTCAGTACTTC; CDR3: CASSRSGNIQYF
V: TRBV7-9; D: TRBD2; J: TRBJ2-3; size: few; DNA: TGTGCCAGCAGCGTTTTCGGGGGGAGCACAGATACGCAGTATTTT; CDR3: CASSVFGGSTDTQYF
V: TRBV7-6; D: TRBD2; J: TRBJ2-5; size: .; DNA: TGTGCCAGCAGCTTAGAGGCGGGGGAAGAGACCCAGTACTTC; CDR3: CASSLEAGEETQYF
V: TRBV11-2; D: .; J: TRBJ2-1; size: .; DNA: TGTGCCAGCAGCTTAGTTGCGGGGGCGGATGAGCAGTTCTTC; CDR3: CASSLVAGADEQFF
V: TRBV7-2; D: .; J: TRBJ2-1; size: .; DNA: TGTGCCAGCAGCGACCCTTCTGTCTCCTACAATGAGCAGTTCTTC; CDR3: CASSDPSVSYNEQFF